Sequencing of this T cell receptor (beta chain) was carried out in a study of T cell repertoires in cytomegalovirus infection (dated by TCRdb to the late 2010s). With regard to the full study: Alongside well-studied HLA-B-restricted epitopes, the peptide stimulations were aimed at recently identified HLA-C-restricted CMV epitopes, whose presentation resists viral immunomodulation. Donor HLA type was relevant to the analysis, as public TCR beta signatures indicated carriage of CMV infection together with the matching HLA type. Results the study describes overall, beyond this receptor: Carriers of CMV infection plus the relevant HLA type were discriminated by the cumulative frequency of public TCR beta family members in the study cohort and in an independent roughly 340-donor cohort. The ex vivo response was dominated by HLA-C-restricted CMV-specific TCR beta clonotypes, which also provided the single most frequent clonotype in two of eight donors.

TCRdb records Illumina HiSeq 1500 as the sequencer. TCRdb took the public reads, trimmed them with fastp at Q25, ran MiXCR for clone calling and kept in-frame beta chains. Rows are unified per CDR3 protein, each entry keeping the most common DNA and genes. The sample has some 110,000 distinct CDR3 sequences on record, around 32% of them singletons. The ten largest account for 45% to 65% of the sample. The intended sense of this specimen's treatment or condition label: in vitro stimulation with specific CMV peptide epitopes to enrich CMV-specific T cells. Via the germline V gene, CDR1 is SGHRS and CDR2 YFSETQ. The germline V and J ends show losses of 4 bases and 7 bases respectively, and no gene match explains 3 bases of the junction. Including cysteine and phenylalanine, the CDR3 has 15 amino acids. The CDR3 DNA has 45 bases and is translated from base 1. A remark on this clonotype: What this receptor recognizes is not known. Per-base quality was not reported, and no clone a single base away is much larger than it.

The receptor was isolated from a human donor in good health (CMV status not recorded). Some clones in this sample may be carry-over from other donors' samples. The sample was CD8+ T cells from cultured PBMCs, taken from culture after CMV antigen stimulation. The chain uses TRBV5-1 and TRBJ1-6, with TRBD1 matching 12 junction bases. At the DNA level, the sequence is TGCGCCAGCAGCCCCGGGACAGGGGGCAATTCACCCCTCCACTTT. Its product reads: CASSPGTGGNSPLHF.